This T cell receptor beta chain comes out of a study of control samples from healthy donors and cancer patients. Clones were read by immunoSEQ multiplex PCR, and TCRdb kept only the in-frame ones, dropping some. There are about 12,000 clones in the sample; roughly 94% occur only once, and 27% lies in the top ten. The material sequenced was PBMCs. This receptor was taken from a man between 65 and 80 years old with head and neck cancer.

The DNA of the CDR3 is TGTGCCAGCAGCCTTAGTTTGGCAAACTCCTACAATGAGCAGTTCTTC. This codes for CASSLSLANSYNEQFF. The chain carries TRBV7-9 and TRBJ2-1; D gene ambiguous. The CDR3 runs to 16 residues. V lost 5 bases and J 0 bases, leaving 14 bases between the germline ends. The germline gives CDR1 SEHNR, CDR2 FQNEAQ (reference sequence).